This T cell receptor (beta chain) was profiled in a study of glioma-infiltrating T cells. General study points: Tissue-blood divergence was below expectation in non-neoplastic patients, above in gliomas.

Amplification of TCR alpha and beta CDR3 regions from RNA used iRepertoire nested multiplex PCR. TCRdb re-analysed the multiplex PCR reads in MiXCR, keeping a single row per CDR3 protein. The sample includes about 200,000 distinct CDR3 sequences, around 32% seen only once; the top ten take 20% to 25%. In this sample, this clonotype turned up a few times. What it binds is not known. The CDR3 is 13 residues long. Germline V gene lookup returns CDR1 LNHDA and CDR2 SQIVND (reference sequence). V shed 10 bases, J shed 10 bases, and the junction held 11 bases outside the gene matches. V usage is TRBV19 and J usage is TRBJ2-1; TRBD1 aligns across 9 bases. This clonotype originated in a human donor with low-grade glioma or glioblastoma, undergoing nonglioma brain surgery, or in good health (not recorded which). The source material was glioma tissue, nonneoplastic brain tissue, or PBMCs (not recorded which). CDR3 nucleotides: TGTGCCACATTCGAGGACAGGGGTCGGGAGCAGTTCTTC. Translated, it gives CATFEDRGREQFF.